The clone carrying this TCR beta chain was counted many times. This entry comes from a study of regulatory T cells in long-lasting Graves disease. Library construction for TCR beta used iRepertoire HTBI primers and Arm-PCR of CDR3 regions. From the multiplex PCR reads, TCRdb called clonotypes with MiXCR, one entry per CDR3 protein. The sample yields 300,000 to 400,000 distinct CDR3 sequences, 16% seen once. The time point denotes: newly diagnosed GD, antithyroid drugs for less than 3 months. Isolated PBMC RNA provided the starting material for the TCR library. These data were also filed under a second study, of T cells in Graves' hyperthyroidism and ophthalmopathy.

This TCR was sampled from a man between 35 and 55 years old with Graves disease. Here the sequenced sample was peripheral blood mononuclear cells (PBMCs), taken at new diagnosis, from a patient treated with antithyroid drugs.

The CDR3 spells CASSVVTGGFGTEAFF. The CDR3 coding sequence is TGTGCCAGCAGTGTGGTGACAGGGGGCTTTGGCACTGAAGCTTTCTTT. The rearrangement uses TRBV6-1 and TRBJ1-1; TRBD1 matches 10 bases. The CDR3 length is 16 residues. Losses at the gene ends were 4 bases for V and 4 bases for J; bases not matched to a gene: 9. Germline CDR1 is MNHNS and CDR2 is SASEGT.